This TCR beta chain was captured by sequencing in a study of PD-1 blockade in mismatch repair-deficient tumors. This clone was seen a few times. Libraries were prepared by immunoSEQ multiplex PCR; TCRdb keeps only in-frame clonotypes and omits some of them. The table lists about 68,000 clones, more than 75% of them singletons. The sequencing here drew on peripheral blood, taken 2 weeks after starting pembrolizumab. The receptor's source is an adult with mismatch repair-deficient cancer.

This CDR3 reads CSVETSGSSYEQYF. The CDR3, as DNA: TGCAGCGTTGAAACTAGCGGGAGCTCCTACGAGCAGTACTTC. This chain uses TRBV29-1 with TRBJ2-7, with 11 bases that match TRBD2. CDR1 is SQVTM, CDR2 ANQGSEA, per germline. This CDR3 has 14 residues. With V trimmed by 2 bases and J by 0 bases, 0 bases remained unmatched.